Listed below are T cell receptor beta chains from one sample, sequenced in a study of blood T cell repertoires in COVID-19. The table came from immunoSEQ multiplex PCR; TCRdb's copy has only in-frame clones and leaves some out. The sample has a few hundred thousand clones, 87% seen once. Material: peripheral blood. The receptors derive from a man aged 50 to 60 with active or convalescent COVID-19. Both conserved end residues are part of each CDR3. Each record gives: CDR3 DNA, CDR3 protein, V gene, J gene, clone size, D gene. D genes are given only for firm matches. Size is omitted from some rows. Given values are once, few, many or a class for expanded clones.

DNA: TGTGCCAGCAGTTACCCAGGGACAGGGCGCGAGCAGTACTTC; CDR3: CASSYPGTGREQYF; V: TRBV6-2/TRBV6-3; J: TRBJ2-7; size: many; D: TRBD1
DNA: TGTGCCAGTAGTATAGAAGGGGGGCCCCAGCATTTT; CDR3: CASSIEGGPQHF; V: TRBV19; J: TRBJ1-5; size: NA; D: NA
DNA: TGTGCCAGCAGCAAATCGGGGGAGGTCTACGAGCAGTACTTC; CDR3: CASSKSGEVYEQYF; V: TRBV6-6; J: TRBJ2-7; size: NA; D: NA
DNA: TGTGCCAGCAGCCAAGATGTGGGCACAGTCGCGAAAAGAAAGTATGGCTACACCTTC; CDR3: CASSQDVGTVAKRKYGYTF; V: TRBV3-1/TRBV3-2; J: TRBJ1-2; size: NA; D: NA
DNA: TGTGCCAGCAGCGCCAGGCCGCAGGGAAACACTGAAGCTTTCTTT; CDR3: CASSARPQGNTEAFF; V: TRBV27; J: TRBJ1-1; size: once; D: NA
DNA: TGTGCCAGCAGCCAGACAGTTAGCTCCTACAATGAGCAGTTCTTC; CDR3: CASSQTVSSYNEQFF; V: TRBV3-1/TRBV3-2; J: TRBJ2-1; size: NA; D: NA
DNA: TGTGCCAGCTCACTAAACAGGGGAAGGACTGAAGCTTTCTTT; CDR3: CASSLNRGRTEAFF; V: TRBV18; J: TRBJ1-1; size: few; D: TRBD1
DNA: TGCAGCGTAACAGGGGCGGGATGGGAGCAGTACTTC; CDR3: CSVTGAGWEQYF; V: TRBV29-1; J: TRBJ2-7; size: NA; D: NA
DNA: TGTGCCAGCAGTCCACGGTCGTACACTGAAGCTTTCTTT; CDR3: CASSPRSYTEAFF; V: TRBV27; J: TRBJ1-1; size: NA; D: NA
DNA: TGTGCCAGCAGCTTAGGGGGGGCTGCGGGGGAGACCCAGTACTTC; CDR3: CASSLGGAAGETQYF; V: TRBV5-4; J: TRBJ2-5; size: NA; D: NA
DNA: TGCGCCAGCAGCTTGGCCCCTAGCGGGGGGACCTACGAGCAGTACTTC; CDR3: CASSLAPSGGTYEQYF; V: TRBV5-1; J: TRBJ2-7; size: NA; D: TRBD2
DNA: TGTGCCAGCTCCCCAACACAAAGGCAGGACTATGGCTACACCTTC; CDR3: CASSPTQRQDYGYTF; V: TRBV18; J: TRBJ1-2; size: NA; D: NA
DNA: TGCGCCAGCAGCTTGTCGACGGGGGACAGAACCTTC; CDR3: CASSLSTGDRTF; V: TRBV5-1; J: TRBJ1-2; size: NA; D: TRBD1
DNA: TGTGCCAGCAGTTACACAGACAGTAGTAATGAAAAACTGTTTTTT; CDR3: CASSYTDSSNEKLFF; V: TRBV6-5; J: TRBJ1-4; size: NA; D: NA
DNA: TGTGCCAGCAGCCAAGTCTCGGGGACAGGCCTGATCACCTACGAGCAGTACTTC; CDR3: CASSQVSGTGLITYEQYF; V: TRBV3-1/TRBV3-2; J: TRBJ2-7; size: NA; D: TRBD1
DNA: TGTGCCAGCAGTTTCAGAGGAAGCAATCAGCCCCAGCATTTT; CDR3: CASSFRGSNQPQHF; V: TRBV27; J: TRBJ1-5; size: NA; D: NA
DNA: TGTGCCAGCAGTTTATCACTTAATGGCAATCAGCCCCAGCATTTT; CDR3: CASSLSLNGNQPQHF; V: TRBV28; J: TRBJ1-5; size: once; D: NA
DNA: TGTGCCAGCTCTGACCCATATTTCCGGGACAGGTATTCGGGAAACACCATATATTTT; CDR3: CASSDPYFRDRYSGNTIYF; V: TRBV2; J: TRBJ1-3; size: few; D: TRBD1
DNA: TGTGCCAGCAGCTTGGCAGGGGGACGCCCCCTACAAAGCTCTCCCGAGCAGTACTTC; CDR3: CASSLAGGRPLQSSPEQYF; V: TRBV5-4; J: TRBJ2-7; size: NA; D: TRBD1
DNA: TGTGCCAGCTCACCCGGACAGGGGAACACTGAAGCTTTCTTT; CDR3: CASSPGQGNTEAFF; V: TRBV18; J: TRBJ1-1; size: few; D: TRBD1
DNA: TGTGCCAAACAAATGCGGGCCACAGATACGCAGTATTTT; CDR3: CAKQMRATDTQYF; V: TRBV27; J: TRBJ2-3; size: NA; D: NA
DNA: TGCGCCAGCAGCCCCACAAATGGAGCTTTCTTT; CDR3: CASSPTNGAFF; V: TRBV4-3; J: TRBJ1-1; size: NA; D: NA
DNA: TGTGCCAGCTCACCGGGACAGGGCTCTGGAAACACCATATATTTT; CDR3: CASSPGQGSGNTIYF; V: TRBV18; J: TRBJ1-3; size: NA; D: TRBD1
DNA: TGTGCCAGCAGACTGACAGGGGGCGGTGAAGCTTTCTTT; CDR3: CASRLTGGGEAFF; V: TRBV2; J: TRBJ1-1; size: NA; D: TRBD1
DNA: TGTGCCAGCAGCCTCCAGGGTATCGTCCAAGAGACCCAGTACTTC; CDR3: CASSLQGIVQETQYF; V: TRBV7-2; J: TRBJ2-5; size: NA; D: NA
DNA: TGTGCCAGTGACCGAGGACAGGGGGCAATCCGTAATCAGCCCCAGCATTTT; CDR3: CASDRGQGAIRNQPQHF; V: TRBV19; J: TRBJ1-5; size: NA; D: TRBD1
DNA: TGTGCCAGCAGCTTAGTGCGTAAGACTAGCGGGGGACGGGAGACCCAGTACTTC; CDR3: CASSLVRKTSGGRETQYF; V: TRBV7-6; J: TRBJ2-5; size: NA; D: TRBD2
DNA: TGTGCCTGGAGTGTCGGGGGGGAAGCTTTCTTT; CDR3: CAWSVGGEAFF; V: TRBV30; J: TRBJ1-1; size: NA; D: NA
DNA: TGTGCCAGCTATCGACAGGGACCCACTGAAGCTTTCTTT; CDR3: CASYRQGPTEAFF; V: TRBV27; J: TRBJ1-1; size: NA; D: TRBD1
DNA: TGTGCCATCAGTGAGGGGCAGGGGAAGAACTATGGCTACACCTTC; CDR3: CAISEGQGKNYGYTF; V: TRBV10-3; J: TRBJ1-2; size: NA; D: NA
DNA: TGTGCCAGCAGCTTCGGGACAGAGGGCACAGATACGCAGTATTTT; CDR3: CASSFGTEGTDTQYF; V: TRBV5-4; J: TRBJ2-3; size: once; D: TRBD1
DNA: TGTGCCAGCAGTTTATCGGACAGGGAGGGTTCACCCCTCCACTTT; CDR3: CASSLSDREGSPLHF; V: TRBV28; J: TRBJ1-6; size: NA; D: TRBD1
DNA: TGCGCCAGCAGCCAAGATACAAGACAGGGGCTTCTTAACTATGGCTACACCTTC; CDR3: CASSQDTRQGLLNYGYTF; V: TRBV4-3; J: TRBJ1-2; size: NA; D: TRBD1
DNA: TGCGCCAGCAGCTCAACGCAACACAGCTCTGGAAACACCATATATTTT; CDR3: CASSSTQHSSGNTIYF; V: TRBV5-1; J: TRBJ1-3; size: NA; D: NA
DNA: TGTGCCAGCTCACCAACGCGAGGGGGCAATGAGCAGTTCTTC; CDR3: CASSPTRGGNEQFF; V: TRBV18; J: TRBJ2-1; size: NA; D: NA
DNA: TGTGCCAGCAGATTACAGGGAACTGGGGCCAACGTCCTGACTTTC; CDR3: CASRLQGTGANVLTF; V: TRBV27; J: TRBJ2-6; size: NA; D: NA
DNA: TGTGCCAGCAGCCTCCTTGTGGGAGAAGGCACTGAAGCTTTCTTT; CDR3: CASSLLVGEGTEAFF; V: TRBV7-9; J: TRBJ1-1; size: NA; D: NA
DNA: TGTGCCAGCACCCCCGCGGGTTACAATGAGCAGTTCTTC; CDR3: CASTPAGYNEQFF; V: TRBV5-6; J: TRBJ2-1; size: NA; D: NA
DNA: TGTGCCATCAGGACAGGGGATTCACCCCTCCACTTT; CDR3: CAIRTGDSPLHF; V: TRBV10-3; J: TRBJ1-6; size: NA; D: TRBD1
DNA: TGCGCCAGCAGCTTGTTTGCGGGGGGGAGCACAGATACGCAGTATTTT; CDR3: CASSLFAGGSTDTQYF; V: TRBV5-1; J: TRBJ2-3; size: few; D: TRBD2